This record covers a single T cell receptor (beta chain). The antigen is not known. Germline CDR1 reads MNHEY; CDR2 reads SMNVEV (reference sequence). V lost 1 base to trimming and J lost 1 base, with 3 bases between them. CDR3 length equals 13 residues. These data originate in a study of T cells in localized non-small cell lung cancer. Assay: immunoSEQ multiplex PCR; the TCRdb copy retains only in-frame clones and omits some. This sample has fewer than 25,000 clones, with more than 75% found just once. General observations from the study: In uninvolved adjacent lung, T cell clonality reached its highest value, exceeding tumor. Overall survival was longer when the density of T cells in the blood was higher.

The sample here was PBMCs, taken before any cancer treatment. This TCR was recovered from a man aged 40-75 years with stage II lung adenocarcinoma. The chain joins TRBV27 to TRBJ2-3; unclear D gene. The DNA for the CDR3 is TGTGCCAGCAGTTTATTTGGCACAGATACGCAGTATTTT. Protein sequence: CASSLFGTDTQYF.